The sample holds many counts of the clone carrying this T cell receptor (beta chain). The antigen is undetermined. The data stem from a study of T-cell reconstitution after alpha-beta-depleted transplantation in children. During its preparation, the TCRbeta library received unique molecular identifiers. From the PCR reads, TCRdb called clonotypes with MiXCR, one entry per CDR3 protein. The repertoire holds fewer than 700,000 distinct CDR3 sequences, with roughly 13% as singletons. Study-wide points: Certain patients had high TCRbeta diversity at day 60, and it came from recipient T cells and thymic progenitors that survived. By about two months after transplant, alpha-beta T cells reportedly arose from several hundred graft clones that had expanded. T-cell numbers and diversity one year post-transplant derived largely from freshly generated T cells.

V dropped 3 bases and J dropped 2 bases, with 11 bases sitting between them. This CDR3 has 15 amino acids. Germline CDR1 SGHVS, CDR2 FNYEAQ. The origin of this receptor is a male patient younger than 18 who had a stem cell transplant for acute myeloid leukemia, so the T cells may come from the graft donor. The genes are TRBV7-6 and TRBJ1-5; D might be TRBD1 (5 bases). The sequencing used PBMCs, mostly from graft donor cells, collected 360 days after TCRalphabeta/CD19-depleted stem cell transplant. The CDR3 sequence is CASSLGLGGNQPQHF. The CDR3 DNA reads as TGTGCCAGCAGCTTGGGACTTGGGGGCAATCAGCCCCAGCATTTT.